This T cell receptor (beta chain) was recorded in a study of T cell responses to AZD1222 COVID-19 vaccine. Trimming took off 1 base at V and 2 bases at J, with 6 bases between the two ends. The CDR3 contains 13 residues. As regards this clone: What it binds is not known.

Study results and limitations: Sampling that yielded the repertoires occurred only after the peak T cell response. Spike-wide vaccine-associated CD4 TCRs dominated at 160-218 and 743-854. Mostly white British, mostly female donors; authors suggested clonal diversity may be underestimated.

Assay used: immunoSEQ multiplex PCR; TCRdb lists only in-frame clones, some missing. The sample lists 140,000 to 150,000 clones; about 90% were seen once. The sample consisted of peripheral blood, taken on day 0 of AZD1222 vaccination. This rearrangement joins TRBV12-3 or TRBV12-4 to TRBJ2-7, with D possibly being TRBD2 (5 bases). This TCR was sampled from an adult in good health. CDR3 coding DNA: TGTGCCAGCAGTTTAGGGACTCCCTACGAGCAGTACTTC. It encodes CASSLGTPYEQYF.